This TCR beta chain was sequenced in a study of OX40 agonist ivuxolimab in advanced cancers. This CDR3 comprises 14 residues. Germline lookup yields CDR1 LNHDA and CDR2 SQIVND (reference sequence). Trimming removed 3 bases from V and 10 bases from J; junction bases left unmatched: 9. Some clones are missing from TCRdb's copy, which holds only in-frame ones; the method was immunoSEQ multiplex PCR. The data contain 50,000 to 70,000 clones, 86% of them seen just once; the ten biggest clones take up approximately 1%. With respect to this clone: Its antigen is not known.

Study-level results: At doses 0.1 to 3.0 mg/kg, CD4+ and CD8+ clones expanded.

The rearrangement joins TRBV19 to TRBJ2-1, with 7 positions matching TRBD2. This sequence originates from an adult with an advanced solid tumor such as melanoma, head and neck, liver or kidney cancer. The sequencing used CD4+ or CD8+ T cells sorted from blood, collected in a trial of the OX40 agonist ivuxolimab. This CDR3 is CASSIGGRAKEQFF. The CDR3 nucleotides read TGTGCCAGTAGTATTGGTGGGAGGGCCAAAGAGCAGTTCTTC. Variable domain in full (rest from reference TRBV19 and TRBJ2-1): DGGITQSPKYLFRKEGQNVTLSCEQNLNHDAMYWYRQDPGQGLRLIYYSQIVNDFQKGDIAEGYSVSREKKESFPLTVTSAQKNPTAFYLCASSIGGRAKEQFFGPGTRLTVL.